A single sample gave rise to the 25 T cell receptor beta chains below, sequenced in a study of blood T cell repertoires in COVID-19. The table came from immunoSEQ multiplex PCR; TCRdb's copy has only in-frame clones and leaves some out. The sample lists around 80,000 clones; approximately 80% were seen once. The sample taken for sequencing was peripheral blood. The receptors here all came from a man at least 80 years old with acute or convalescent COVID-19.

J is TRBJ1-6 and V is TRBV5-6; D possibly corresponds to TRBD1 (5 bases). The V gene lost 7 bases and the J gene lost 7 bases, with 12 bases spanning the gap. The germline gives CDR1 SGHDT, CDR2 YYEEEE. CDR3 length: 13 residues. Here the CDR3 reads CASRQTPNSPLHF. The CDR3 DNA sequence: TGTGCCAGCCGACAGACCCCCAATTCACCCCTCCACTTT. Based on the CDR3 plus reference TRBV5-6 and TRBJ1-6, the full variable domain is DAGVTQSPTHLIKTRGQQVTLRCSPKSGHDTVSWYQQALGQGPQFIFQYYEEEERQRGNFPDRFSGHQFPNYSSELNVNALLLGDSALYLCASRQTPNSPLHFGNGTRLTVT.

This clone was detected only a few times. The chain combines TRBV5-1 with TRBJ1-1; D possibly corresponds to TRBD1 (5 bases). CDR1 and CDR2 (germline): SGHRS, YFSETQ. The V gene lost 5 bases and the J gene lost 1 base, with 9 bases spanning the gap. CDR3 length equals 13 residues. The CDR3 here is CASSAGWNTEAFF. The DNA for the CDR3 is TGCGCCAGCAGTGCAGGGTGGAACACTGAAGCTTTCTTT.

This chain uses TRBV10-3 with TRBJ1-1; 10 bases align to TRBD1. Germline V gives CDR1 ENHRY, CDR2 SYGVKD. J was trimmed by 5 bases and V by 3 bases; bases with no gene match: 6. The CDR3 totals 15 residues. The CDR3 sequence is CAISDLTGGTTEAFF. CDR3 nucleotide sequence: TGTGCCATCAGTGATTTGACAGGGGGCACGACTGAAGCTTTCTTT.

V usage is TRBV10-2 and J usage is TRBJ1-6; D might be TRBD1 (5 bases). The CDR3 is made up of 13 amino acids. CDR1 WSHSY and CDR2 SAAADI come from the germline V gene. With 6 bases removed from V and 5 bases from J, the gap between germline ends came to 8 bases. The CDR3 DNA reads as TGCGCCAGCAGGCCAGGGAATAATTCACCCCTCCACTTT. This translates into CASRPGNNSPLHF.

The chain combines TRBV5-1 with TRBJ1-4; 8 positions match TRBD1. CDR3 size: 15 residues. V shed 4 bases and J 8 bases; nucleotides not matched to a gene: 10. Germline lookup yields CDR1 SGHRS and CDR2 YFSETQ. The CDR3 DNA reads as TGCGCCAGCAGCGCCCGACAGGGGTCGGGCGAAAAACTGTTTTTT. Translation gives CASSARQGSGEKLFF.

This clone was counted between two and nine times. The chain recombines TRBV5-5 with TRBJ1-5; no clear D gene. Trimming removed 2 bases from V and 3 bases from J, with 15 bases in between. The CDR3 consists of 16 residues. Germline values: CDR1 SGHKS, CDR2 YYEKEE (reference sequence). DNA for the CDR3: TGTGCCAGCAGCTTTTCCGCGGGCAGCAACAATCAGCCCCAGCATTTT. It yields the protein CASSFSAGSNNQPQHF.

This clone has only a few counts. The chain employs TRBV7-3 and TRBJ1-5; D is unresolved. Germline V gene lookup returns CDR1 SGHTA and CDR2 FQGTGA. The CDR3 consists of 13 residues. Trimming took 3 bases from V and 3 from J, leaving 6 bases between them. CDR3 bases: TGTGCCAGCAGCTTGACACCCAATCAGCCCCAGCATTTT. Its translation: CASSLTPNQPQHF.

The chain combines TRBV5-6 with TRBJ2-6; tentative D call: TRBD2 (5 bases). The CDR3 runs to 14 residues. The germline CDR1 and CDR2 sequences are SGHDT and YYEEEE. V was trimmed by 4 bases and J by 1 base, leaving 6 bases between them. CDR3 sequence reads: CASSEGSGANVLTF. Written as DNA, the CDR3 is TGTGCCAGCAGCGAGGGATCTGGGGCCAACGTCCTGACTTTC.

This clone was seen only a few times. The V call is TRBV9, the J call TRBJ1-2, with 7 nucleotides matching TRBD1. The CDR3 sequence is 16 residues long. CDR1 and CDR2 (germline): SGDLS, YYNGEE. The trim removed 0 bases at V and 1 base at J, leaving 6 bases unmatched. The CDR3 DNA sequence: TGTGCCAGCAGCGTAGGAGGGACAGTGGATAACTATGGCTACACCTTC. As protein: CASSVGGTVDNYGYTF.

The rearrangement joins TRBV24-1 to TRBJ1-2; 7 positions agree with TRBD1. J lost 4 bases, V lost 3 bases, and 4 bases had no gene match. Per the germline V gene, CDR1 is KGHDR and CDR2 is SFDVKD. This CDR3 comprises 14 residues. The CDR3 spells CATSDRDSTYGYTF. The CDR3 DNA reads as TGTGCCACCAGTGATCGGGACAGTACCTATGGCTACACCTTC.

This chain uses TRBV3-1 (or the pseudogene TRBV3-2) with TRBJ1-5; possible D gene TRBD1, 6 bases. The CDR3 runs to 15 residues. Germline CDR1 and CDR2: LGHDT and YNNKEL (reference sequence). The ends were cut back, 1 base at V and 6 bases at J, with 13 bases in the middle. In DNA form, the CDR3 reads TGTGCCAGCAGCCAAGGACCACAGGGCCCTCAGCCCCAGCATTTT. Its translation: CASSQGPQGPQPQHF.

The chain employs TRBV7-9 and TRBJ2-1; 14 bases map to TRBD2. The ends lost 2 bases at V and 4 bases at J; junction bases unmatched: 1. This CDR3 has 16 residues. Germline V CDR1 and CDR2: SEHNR, FQNEAQ (reference sequence). In DNA, the CDR3 is TGTGCCAGCAGCTTACGGACTAGCGGGGGGTACAATGAGCAGTTCTTC. Its translation is CASSLRTSGGYNEQFF. Combining the CDR3 with reference TRBV7-9 and TRBJ2-1 gives the whole variable domain DTGVSQNPRHKITKRGQNVTFRCDPISEHNRLYWYRQTLGQGPEFLTYFQNEAQLEKSRLLSDRFSAERPKGSFSTLEIQRTEQGDSAMYLCASSLRTSGGYNEQFFGPGTRLTVL.

The chain has TRBV3-1 (or the pseudogene TRBV3-2) and TRBJ2-3, with a tentative D call TRBD2 (6 bases). The CDR3 is 16 residues long. The germline gives CDR1 LGHDT, CDR2 YNNKEL (reference sequence). The germline V and J ends were trimmed by 0 bases and 2 bases, with 12 bases remaining between them. In nucleotides, the CDR3 is TGTGCCAGCAGCCAAGATCAGGGCGGGGACACAGATACGCAGTATTTT. Translated: CASSQDQGGDTDTQYF.

In DNA, the CDR3 is TGTGCCAGCAGCGTAGCAGACCAAGGCACGGGGGAGCAGTACTTC. Translated: CASSVADQGTGEQYF. This chain links TRBV9 with TRBJ2-7; a possible D gene is TRBD2 (5 bases). The germline gives CDR1 SGDLS, CDR2 YYNGEE. V was pared by 0 bases and J by 7 bases, with 17 bases between. The CDR3 has 15 amino acids.

This chain joins TRBV6-5 and TRBJ1-4, with TRBD1 as a possible D gene (5 bases). Trimming shortened V by 10 bases and J by 3 bases, and 15 bases separated the two germline ends. Germline V gene lookup returns CDR1 MNHEY and CDR2 SVGAGI. The CDR3 extends over 14 amino acids. The CDR3 here is CATQGFESNEKLFF. CDR3 sequence (DNA): TGTGCCACCCAGGGTTTCGAATCTAATGAAAAACTGTTTTTT.

The rearrangement links TRBV9 to TRBJ1-5; D gene unclear. Trimming took off 0 bases at V and 5 bases at J, with 6 bases between the two ends. The CDR3 covers 13 residues. The germline CDR1 and CDR2 sequences are SGDLS and YYNGEE. CDR3 protein: CASSVGLYQPQHF. Written as DNA, the CDR3 is TGTGCCAGCAGCGTAGGTCTCTATCAGCCCCAGCATTTT.

The rearrangement uses TRBV10-1 and TRBJ2-7; possibly TRBD1 for D (6 bases). Germline CDR1 reads WNHNN; CDR2 reads SYGVQD (reference sequence). The V gene lost 2 bases and the J gene lost 9 bases, with 14 bases spanning the gap. CDR3 length equals 13 residues. The CDR3 nucleotides read TGCGCCAGCAGTGAGGCAGGGGCCCTGGGGCAGTACTTC. Protein: CASSEAGALGQYF.

V is TRBV11-2 and J is TRBJ1-6; 12 bases line up with TRBD1. Germline V gives CDR1 SGHAT, CDR2 FQNNGV. This CDR3 contains 16 residues. Trimming at V came to 5 bases and at J to 10 bases, leaving 9 bases not matched to a gene. The CDR3 DNA follows: TGTGCCAGCAGCAAACAGGCCGGGACAGGGGGCTCACCCCTCCACTTT. Its protein product is CASSKQAGTGGSPLHF.

The CDR3 loop reads CASSLAQDRRGYTF. The CDR3 coding sequence is TGTGCCAGCAGCCTCGCACAGGATCGTCGTGGCTACACCTTC. This sequence joins TRBV5-8 and TRBJ1-2, with D tentatively TRBD1 (5 bases). V was cut by 4 bases and J by 7 bases, with 17 bases left in between. From germline, CDR1 is SGHTS and CDR2 YDEGEE. This CDR3 spans 14 amino acids.

The chain has TRBV28 and TRBJ2-2, with TRBD1 identical over 8 bases. CDR3 length equals 17 residues. The germline V gene encodes CDR1 MDHEN and CDR2 SYDVKM. After removal of 5 bases from V and 7 bases from J, the junction contained 15 bases not matched to a gene. The CDR3, as DNA: TGTGCCAGCAGTATCCCCCTTGGACAGGGTATAGGCGGGGAGCTGTTTTTT. This translates into CASSIPLGQGIGGELFF. The full variable domain, rest sourced from reference TRBV28 and TRBJ2-2, is DVKVTQSSRYLVKRTGEKVFLECVQDMDHENMFWYRQDPGLGLRLIYFSYDVKMKEKGDIPEGYSVSREKKERFSLILESASTNQTSMYLCASSIPLGQGIGGELFFGEGSRLTVL.

V usage is TRBV25-1 and J usage is TRBJ1-1; tentative D call: TRBD1 (6 bases). The CDR3 is 14 residues long. Germline V lookup: CDR1 MGHDK, CDR2 SYGVNS. The germline V and J ends were trimmed by 3 bases and 5 bases, with 13 bases remaining between them. The CDR3 region is CASSDNRAVTEAFF. The CDR3 region has the DNA TGTGCCAGCAGTGACAACAGGGCGGTAACTGAAGCTTTCTTT.

This clone was counted a single time. The chain is built from TRBV5-4 and TRBJ1-2, with 9 bases that match TRBD1. The germline V gene encodes CDR1 SGHNT and CDR2 YYREEE (reference sequence). V shed 4 bases, J shed 0 bases, and the junction held 10 bases outside the gene matches. CDR3 size: 17 residues. The chain's CDR3 is CASSPGQGPRANYGYTF. The CDR3, as DNA: TGTGCCAGCAGCCCGGGACAGGGCCCTAGAGCTAACTATGGCTACACCTTC. The full variable domain, rest sourced from reference TRBV5-4 and TRBJ1-2, is ETGVTQSPTHLIKTRGQQVTLRCSSQSGHNTVSWYQQALGQGPQFIFQYYREEENGRGNFPPRFSGLQFPNYSSELNVNALELDDSALYLCASSPGQGPRANYGYTFGSGTRLTVV.

The chain couples TRBV12-3 or TRBV12-4 to TRBJ1-1, with D perhaps matching TRBD1 (5 bases). Trimming stripped 6 bases from V and 1 base from J, with 6 bases between. There are 12 residues in the CDR3. CDR3 in amino acids: CASSQGNTEAFF. The CDR3 coding sequence is TGTGCCAGCAGCCAGGGGAACACTGAAGCTTTCTTT.

V and J are TRBV5-4 and TRBJ2-7, with 8 bases matching TRBD1. The CDR3 runs to 15 residues. The junction had 11 bases not matched to a gene; V was cut back by 4 bases and J by 5 bases. Germline V gene sequence: CDR1 SGHNT, CDR2 YYREEE (reference sequence). The CDR3 DNA reads as TGTGCCAGCAGCCCCTCGCGGGACAGGTCTCACGAGCAGTACTTC. Protein: CASSPSRDRSHEQYF.

This chain uses TRBV2 with TRBJ2-7, with 8 bases fitting TRBD1. In germline, CDR1 is SNHLY, CDR2 FYNNEI. CDR3 length equals 14 residues. The ends lost 1 base at V and 5 bases at J; junction bases unmatched: 4. The CDR3 spells CASSEVRGQNEQYF. The CDR3 nucleotides read TGTGCCAGCAGTGAAGTCAGGGGGCAAAACGAGCAGTACTTC.